Each of the 20 T cell receptor beta chains below was sequenced from the same sample in a study of cytomegalovirus exposure and HLA in healthy donors. It was with 60 Vbeta and 13 Jbeta primers that the PCR ran. The table came from immunoSEQ multiplex PCR; TCRdb's copy has only in-frame clones and leaves some out. In the table there are approximately 74,000 clones, 65% to 85% of which are singletons. The sample was PBMCs. The receptors here all came from a woman in her 30s in good health and CMV-seronegative.

The rearrangement uses TRBV18 and TRBJ1-2; D ambiguous. Germline lookup yields CDR1 KGHSH and CDR2 LQKENI. This CDR3 spans 16 amino acids. Between the trimmed V and J ends, which lost 3 bases and 0 bases, there was a span of 14 bases. Written as DNA, the CDR3 is TGTGCCAGCTCACCGCAAGTACAACCTCCTAACTATGGCTACACCTTC. Its translation: CASSPQVQPPNYGYTF. Filled out from reference TRBV18 and TRBJ1-2, the complete variable domain reads NAGVMQNPRHLVRRRGQEARLRCSPMKGHSHVYWYRQLPEEGLKFMVYLQKENIIDESGMPKERFSAEFPKEGPSILRIQQVVRGDSAAYFCASSPQVQPPNYGYTFGSGTRLTVV.

The table lists this clone with a count of one. The chain combines TRBV9 with TRBJ2-3; D is possibly TRBD2 (6 bases). V lost 2 bases and J 2 bases, leaving 9 bases between the germline ends. The CDR3 is 14 residues long. Per the germline V gene, CDR1 is SGDLS and CDR2 is YYNGEE. The CDR3 DNA reads as TGTGCCAGCAGCGTTGGCGGGGTCACAGATACGCAGTATTTT. This codes for CASSVGGVTDTQYF.

V usage is TRBV5-1 and J usage is TRBJ1-1; tentative D call: TRBD1 (5 bases). Looked up from germline, CDR1 is SGHRS and CDR2 is YFSETQ. The CDR3 runs 15 residues. V was pared by 0 bases and J by 4 bases, with 13 bases between. The CDR3 DNA follows: TGCGCCAGCAGCTTGGAGGGGCCTTCGAGCACTGAAGCTTTCTTT. Amino acids: CASSLEGPSSTEAFF.

The count of this clone is one. The chain combines TRBV5-1 with TRBJ2-7; D perhaps matches TRBD2 (6 bases). The CDR3 is made up of 15 amino acids. The V end lost 5 bases, the J end lost 0 bases, and 15 bases lay between the germline ends. Germline values: CDR1 SGHRS, CDR2 YFSETQ. CDR3 loop: CASRPSRDSSYEQYF. CDR3 in DNA: TGCGCCAGCAGACCAAGCCGGGACTCCTCCTACGAGCAGTACTTC.

This chain links TRBV10-3 with TRBJ2-3; maybe TRBD1 (5 bases). V was shortened by 2 bases and J by 0 bases, with 9 bases between the two germline ends. The CDR3 consists of 15 residues. Germline values: CDR1 ENHRY, CDR2 SYGVKD. CDR3 loop: CAISEGAGSTDTQYF. The CDR3 coding sequence is TGTGCCATCAGTGAGGGGGCAGGGAGCACAGATACGCAGTATTTT.

The chain couples TRBV19 to TRBJ1-1, with 8 bases matching TRBD1. The CDR3 consists of 12 residues. Germline assignment: CDR1 LNHDA and CDR2 SQIVND (reference sequence). With 5 bases clipped from V and 11 bases from J, the junction kept 7 bases outside the gene matches. CDR3 sequence reads: CASSPRQGRAFF. The CDR3, as DNA: TGTGCCAGTAGTCCGAGACAGGGGCGCGCTTTCTTT.

The V call is TRBV5-1, the J call TRBJ1-3; no reliable D call. V was clipped by 5 bases and J by 4 bases, with 10 bases between them. The CDR3 runs 13 residues. Germline V gene lookup returns CDR1 SGHRS and CDR2 YFSETQ. CDR3 loop: CASSAKIGNTIYF. CDR3 bases: TGCGCCAGCAGTGCGAAGATAGGAAACACCATATATTTT. The variable domain in full, completed from reference TRBV5-1 and TRBJ1-3, reads KAGVTQTPRYLIKTRGQQVTLSCSPISGHRSVSWYQQTPGQGLQFLFEYFSETQRNKGNFPGRFSGRQFSNSRSEMNVSTLELGDSALYLCASSAKIGNTIYFGEGSWLTVV.

This chain joins TRBV11-2 and TRBJ2-7; D might be TRBD1 (6 bases). V shed 0 bases and J shed 3 bases, with 12 bases lying between them. Germline-derived CDR1 and CDR2 are SGHAT and FQNNGV. The CDR3 length is 15 residues. The CDR3 loop reads CASSLEGQLFYEQYF. For the CDR3, the DNA is TGTGCCAGCAGCTTAGAGGGACAACTCTTCTACGAGCAGTACTTC.

The chain carries TRBV18 and TRBJ1-2; D remains unclear. CDR1 is KGHSH and CDR2 is LQKENI in the germline V gene. Trimming stripped 1 base from V and 6 bases from J, with 9 bases between. CDR3 length: 13 residues. The DNA of the CDR3 is TGTGCCAGCTCACCACAAGGAGACGATGGCTACACCTTC. This sequence encodes CASSPQGDDGYTF.

The chain couples TRBV11-2 to TRBJ2-3; 16 bases fit TRBD2. Trimming cost V 3 bases and J 1 base; bases outside gene matches: 1. CDR3 size: 17 residues. Germline lookup yields CDR1 SGHAT and CDR2 FQNNGV. The CDR3 loop reads CASSFGTSGGGTDTQYF. As DNA, the CDR3 is TGTGCCAGCAGCTTTGGGACTAGCGGGGGGGGCACAGATACGCAGTATTTT. The full variable domain, completed using reference TRBV11-2 and TRBJ2-3, is EAGVAQSPRYKIIEKRQSVAFWCNPISGHATLYWYQQILGQGPKLLIQFQNNGVVDDSQLPKDRFSAERLKGVDSTLKIQPAKLEDSAVYLCASSFGTSGGGTDTQYFGPGTRLTVL.

V is TRBV6-1 and J is TRBJ1-4, with 9 positions matching TRBD1. This CDR3 comprises 16 residues. With 3 bases clipped from V and 3 bases from J, the junction kept 5 bases outside the gene matches. Germline loops: CDR1 MNHNS, CDR2 SASEGT. The CDR3 bases are TGTGCCAGCAGTGACACCGGGACAGGGTCTAATGAAAAACTGTTTTTT. This sequence encodes CASSDTGTGSNEKLFF.

The CDR3 here is CASSPGLASQETQYF. CDR3 bases: TGCGCCAGCAGCCCGGGACTAGCGTCGCAAGAGACCCAGTACTTC. The chain employs TRBV4-3 and TRBJ2-5; 10 bases map to TRBD2. The CDR3 loop spans 15 amino acids. Germline CDR1 is LGHNA and CDR2 is YSLEER. J lost 2 bases, V lost 4 bases, and 4 bases had no gene match.

This sequence joins TRBV5-6 and TRBJ1-1; 12 positions match TRBD1. J was trimmed by 5 bases and V by 4 bases; bases with no gene match: 9. This CDR3 is built from 16 residues. CDR1 and CDR2 from the germline V gene are SGHDT and YYEEEE. CDR3: CASSLPGQGAGTEAFF. The DNA for the CDR3 is TGTGCCAGCAGCCTACCGGGACAGGGGGCTGGAACTGAAGCTTTCTTT. Filled out from reference TRBV5-6 and TRBJ1-1, the complete variable domain reads DAGVTQSPTHLIKTRGQQVTLRCSPKSGHDTVSWYQQALGQGPQFIFQYYEEEERQRGNFPDRFSGHQFPNYSSELNVNALLLGDSALYLCASSLPGQGAGTEAFFGQGTRLTVV.

V is TRBV2 and J is TRBJ1-2, with D hard to call. The V and J ends lost 2 bases and 4 bases respectively, with 11 bases between them. The CDR3 has 14 residues. Per germline, CDR1 SNHLY and CDR2 FYNNEI. The CDR3 nucleotides are TGTGCCAGCAGTGAACGGAGTGTTAGCTATGGCTACACCTTC. This sequence encodes CASSERSVSYGYTF. The full variable domain, with the rest looked up from reference TRBV2 and TRBJ1-2, is EPEVTQTPSHQVTQMGQEVILRCVPISNHLYFYWYRQILGQKVEFLVSFYNNEISEKSEIFDDQFSVERPDGSNFTLKIRSTKLEDSAMYFCASSERSVSYGYTFGSGTRLTVV.

V usage is TRBV2 and J usage is TRBJ2-3; 12 bases align to TRBD2. The CDR3 consists of 15 residues. With 8 bases clipped from V and 4 bases from J, the junction kept 7 bases outside the gene matches. In germline, CDR1 is SNHLY, CDR2 FYNNEI. CDR3 sequence: CASGRLAGVADTQYF. The CDR3 DNA sequence: TGTGCCAGCGGACGACTAGCGGGGGTGGCAGATACGCAGTATTTT. Together with reference TRBV2 and TRBJ2-3, the CDR3 gives the full variable domain: EPEVTQTPSHQVTQMGQEVILRCVPISNHLYFYWYRQILGQKVEFLVSFYNNEISEKSEIFDDQFSVERPDGSNFTLKIRSTKLEDSAMYFCASGRLAGVADTQYFGPGTRLTVL.

On this clone: An end of the junction differs from the germline gene, which may be a read error. Other DNA sequences within the sample encode an identical CDR3. This chain uses TRBV27 with TRBJ1-1; D gene uncertain. CDR1 and CDR2 (germline): MNHEY, SMNVEV (reference sequence). The CDR3 extends over 14 amino acids. The CDR3 region is CASSLSGLILEAFF. CDR3 nucleotide sequence: TGTGCCAGCAGTTTATCTGGACTTATACTTGAAGCCTTCTTT.

This rearrangement joins TRBV5-8 to TRBJ1-2, with TRBD1 identical over 9 bases. Germline V gene data show CDR1 as SGHTS and CDR2 as YDEGEE. This CDR3 comprises 11 residues. J gave up 14 bases and V 2 bases, and 4 bases lay outside the gene matches. The CDR3 region is CASSFGTGRTF. The CDR3 nucleotides are TGTGCCAGCAGCTTCGGGACAGGGAGGACCTTC.

In the case of this clone: The junction shows a germline mismatch at one end, possibly a read error. The rearrangement uses TRBV7-9 and TRBJ2-5; D possibly corresponds to TRBD1 (5 bases). From germline, CDR1 is SEHNR and CDR2 FQNEAQ (reference sequence). The CDR3 has 15 amino acids. This chain's CDR3 is CSSSLFAGLGETQYF. CDR3 coding DNA: TGTTCCAGCAGCTTATTTGCAGGGCTGGGAGAGACCCAGTACTTC. The full variable domain, with the rest looked up from reference TRBV7-9 and TRBJ2-5, is DTGVSQNPRHKITKRGQNVTFRCDPISEHNRLYWYRQTLGQGPEFLTYFQNEAQLEKSRLLSDRFSAERPKGSFSTLEIQRTEQGDSAMYLCSSSLFAGLGETQYFGPGTRLLVL.

This clone is a singleton in its sample. V usage is TRBV7-2 and J usage is TRBJ2-3; TRBD2 aligns across 10 bases. The CDR3 contains 15 residues. V lost 3 bases and J lost 7; bases outside the gene matches: 7. Germline V CDR1 and CDR2: SGHTA, FQGNSA. Written as DNA, the CDR3 is TGTGCCAGCAGCTTGGCTAGCGGGGGCTCCAATACGCAGTATTTT. Its translation is CASSLASGGSNTQYF.

This clone was detected a few times. The chain employs TRBV5-4 and TRBJ2-1; D is ambiguous. The CDR3 is 17 amino acids. V lost 1 base to trimming and J lost 0 bases, with 14 bases between them. Germline V gives CDR1 SGHNT, CDR2 YYREEE (reference sequence). As DNA, the CDR3 is TGTGCCAGCAGCTTGAAGTTGGGCAAATTCTCCTACAATGAGCAGTTCTTC. It specifies CASSLKLGKFSYNEQFF. Using reference TRBV5-4 and TRBJ2-1 for the parts outside the CDR3, the full variable domain is ETGVTQSPTHLIKTRGQQVTLRCSSQSGHNTVSWYQQALGQGPQFIFQYYREEENGRGNFPPRFSGLQFPNYSSELNVNALELDDSALYLCASSLKLGKFSYNEQFFGPGTRLTVL.